This entry is about one T cell receptor beta chain. Its target is not known. The V segment lost 6 bases and the J segment 0 bases; nucleotides outside the gene matches: 2. The germline V gene encodes CDR1 MDHEN and CDR2 SYDVKM. The CDR3 runs to 13 residues. Some clones are missing from TCRdb's copy, which holds only in-frame ones; the method was immunoSEQ multiplex PCR. The sample contains about 81,000 clones, over 75% of which appear only once. The sample comes from a study of T cell responses to AZD1222 COVID-19 vaccine. Study outcomes and limitations: Unmutated regions of variants are reportedly targeted by nearly half of spike-specific TCRs. Only six people who got AZD1222 tested seropositive at baseline. CD4 TCRs linked to vaccination spanned spike, dominating at 160-218 and 743-854.

Sequences were derived from peripheral blood, sampled 28 days after the second AZD1222 dose. The V gene is TRBV28, the J gene TRBJ2-7; TRBD1 agrees at 7 bases. The clonotype originates from an adult who received the AZD1222 COVID-19 vaccine. The CDR3 here is CASRGTASYEQYF. For the CDR3, the DNA is TGTGCCAGCAGAGGGACAGCCTCCTACGAGCAGTACTTC.